This is a list of T cell receptor beta chains from one sample in a study of T cells in tuberculosis. Generated by immunoSEQ multiplex PCR, the TCRdb table keeps only in-frame clones and is missing some. The sample has more than 70,000 clones, just over 90% seen once. The sample was CD1b-GMM tetramer-negative cells sorted from PBMCs. All receptors come from an adult woman with latent tuberculosis. Each CDR3 is given without its conserved first and last residue. Each record gives: V gene, J gene, CDR3 protein.

V gene: TRBV11-2
J gene: TRBJ1-1
CDR3 protein: ASSKGGTGNTEAF

V gene: TRBV5-1
J gene: TRBJ2-5
CDR3 protein: ASSFDGGQETQY

V gene: TRBV7-7
J gene: TRBJ2-5
CDR3 protein: ASSIVSGGQETQY

V gene: TRBV29-1
J gene: TRBJ2-7
CDR3 protein: SVELAGSSYEQY

V gene: TRBV11-2
J gene: TRBJ2-3
CDR3 protein: ASSLSRGGRADTQY

V gene: TRBV19
J gene: TRBJ2-5
CDR3 protein: ASSSGLAGSFQETQY

V gene: TRBV5-1
J gene: TRBJ1-1
CDR3 protein: ASSLDLPGFTEAF

V gene: TRBV10-3
J gene: TRBJ1-2
CDR3 protein: ATQRDRADPGYT

V gene: TRBV27
J gene: TRBJ2-5
CDR3 protein: ASSFSLFETQY

V gene: TRBV9
J gene: TRBJ2-1
CDR3 protein: ASSSTSGVRSEQF

V gene: TRBV7-2
J gene: TRBJ2-5
CDR3 protein: ASSLGGFDGTQY

V gene: TRBV19
J gene: TRBJ2-1
CDR3 protein: ASTRTGSSYNEQF

V gene: TRBV7-9
J gene: TRBJ1-5
CDR3 protein: ASSLDGGSNQPQH

V gene: TRBV19
J gene: TRBJ1-1
CDR3 protein: ASSYGAGFRNTEAF

V gene: TRBV19
J gene: TRBJ1-3
CDR3 protein: ASSERGQQQNTIY

V gene: TRBV5-6
J gene: TRBJ1-1
CDR3 protein: ASSLRAGVRRTEAF

V gene: TRBV2
J gene: TRBJ1-2
CDR3 protein: ASVQGNYGYT

V gene: TRBV7-2
J gene: TRBJ2-7
CDR3 protein: ASSTSYEQY

V gene: TRBV7-8
J gene: TRBJ2-1
CDR3 protein: ASSLGRRGRYNEQF

V gene: TRBV7-6
J gene: TRBJ2-3
CDR3 protein: ASSIAGGSSTDTQY

V gene: TRBV4-2
J gene: TRBJ1-2
CDR3 protein: ASSQKDPGGIYGYT

V gene: TRBV5-6
J gene: TRBJ2-5
CDR3 protein: ASTGRETQY

V gene: TRBV5-1
J gene: TRBJ2-2
CDR3 protein: ASSILSVGTGELF

V gene: TRBV7-2
J gene: TRBJ1-2
CDR3 protein: ASSSTRTGLYGYT

V gene: TRBV30
J gene: TRBJ1-1
CDR3 protein: AWSVQTGGTEAF

V gene: TRBV25-1
J gene: TRBJ2-2
CDR3 protein: ASSIGTGGTGELF

V gene: TRBV5-1
J gene: TRBJ2-5
CDR3 protein: ASSLEGLAGRETQY

V gene: TRBV19
J gene: TRBJ2-1
CDR3 protein: ASSAGTYNEQF

V gene: TRBV7-2
J gene: TRBJ1-5
CDR3 protein: ASSLSPMGLSNQPQH

V gene: TRBV15
J gene: TRBJ1-2
CDR3 protein: ATSRDGGALPYGYT

V gene: TRBV19
J gene: TRBJ1-1
CDR3 protein: ASGKQGNTEAF

V gene: TRBV6-6
J gene: TRBJ1-2
CDR3 protein: ASSRQGADGYT

V gene: TRBV4-2
J gene: TRBJ2-2
CDR3 protein: ASSQDLKQGSRGLF

V gene: TRBV5-6
J gene: TRBJ1-2
CDR3 protein: ASWPQGAGYGYT